Each of the 29 T cell receptor beta chains below was sequenced from the same sample in a study of tumor and adjacent non-tumor tissue in lung cancer. This sample's RNA came from whole unsorted tissue. Distant lung tissue was collected more than 3 cm away from the tumor edge. A modified ARM-PCR protocol with three rounds of nested PCR amplified TCRbeta. TCRdb independently ran MiXCR on the multiplex PCR reads; one entry per CDR3 protein. The sample has around 50,000 distinct CDR3 sequences; less than 70% are singletons. The source material was distant non-tumor lung tissue. These TCRs come from a woman aged 70-85 years with non-small cell lung cancer.

The chain joins TRBV24-1 to TRBJ2-1; no reliable D call. The CDR3 extends over 12 amino acids. V was clipped by 9 bases and J by 3 bases, with 8 bases between them. Germline CDR1 reads KGHDR; CDR2 reads SFDVKD. Here the CDR3 reads CATSISYNEQFF. The CDR3 nucleotides read TGTGCCACCTCAATAAGCTACAATGAGCAGTTCTTC.

About this clonotype itself: Without the conserved terminal phenylalanine or tryptophan, this CDR3 likely stems from a read error. The V and J genes are TRBV6-5 and TRBJ2-7, with TRBD1 identical over 8 bases. V shed 6 bases and J 1 base; nucleotides not matched to a gene: 5. Germline CDR1 reads MNHEY; CDR2 reads SVGAGI. The CDR3 is made up of 14 amino acids. The CDR3 loop is CASSSWTGSYEQYS. The CDR3 DNA follows: TGTGCCAGCAGCTCCTGGACAGGGTCCTACGAGCAGTACTCC.

By sample share, this clonotype is hyperexpanded. The chain couples TRBV11-1 to TRBJ2-1; 8 nucleotides match TRBD2. The CDR3 is 16 amino acids. Trimming cost V 0 bases and J 4 bases; bases outside gene matches: 5. Germline CDR1 reads SGHAT; CDR2 reads FQDESV (reference sequence). The CDR3 bases are TGTGCCAGCAGCTTAGCCCTAGCGGGCCTGTACAATGAGCAGTTCTTC. It yields the protein CASSLALAGLYNEQFF.

This clonotype was seen only once. This may come from a read error, since a much larger clone is one base off. This chain links TRBV28 with TRBJ2-3; TRBD2 agrees at 10 bases. Trimming took 6 bases from V and 4 from J; bases not matched to a gene: 4. Germline CDR1 and CDR2: MDHEN and SYDVKM. This CDR3 has 14 amino acids. The CDR3 sequence is CASRASGRSDTQYF. CDR3 DNA sequence: TGTGCCAGCAGGGCTAGCGGGAGATCAGATACGCAGTATTTT.

Concerning this clonotype: With a much larger clone just one base away, this may be a read error. The rearrangement uses TRBV7-8 and TRBJ2-2, with 8 nucleotides matching TRBD2. This CDR3 contains 16 residues. Germline-derived CDR1 and CDR2 are SGHVS and FQNEAQ. The DNA of the CDR3 is TGTGCCAGCAGCTTAGCTGCTAGCGGGCAGACCGGGGAGCCGTTTTTT. This translates into CASSLAASGQTGEPFF.

Of note for this clonotype: It may be a read error: a sequence one base away is much more abundant. The rearrangement uses TRBV5-1 and TRBJ2-3; 14 bases fit TRBD2. This CDR3 spans 16 amino acids. Germline values: CDR1 SGHRS, CDR2 YFSETQ. The CDR3 here is CANSLGPGTSGSTQYF. The CDR3 region has the DNA TGCGCCAACAGCTTGGGACCCGGGACTAGCGGGAGTACGCAGTATTTT.

The gene calls are TRBV15 and TRBJ2-1, with D possibly TRBD2 on 6 matching bases. Germline CDR1 reads LNHNV; CDR2 reads YYDKDF (reference sequence). This CDR3 spans 14 amino acids. CDR3: CATCRVAKEGEQFF. CDR3 nucleotides: TGTGCGACCTGCAGAGTCGCAAAGGAGGGTGAGCAGTTCTTC.

As regards this clonotype: As the CDR3 is not closed by the conserved phenylalanine or tryptophan, this likely results from a read error. The chain joins TRBV28 to TRBJ1-1, with TRBD1 as a possible D gene (6 bases). V was pared by 2 bases and J by 11 bases, with 18 bases between. The CDR3 totals 14 residues. Germline CDR1 is MDHEN and CDR2 is SYDVKM. CDR3 in DNA: TGTGCCAGCAGTTTACATTTGGTGGGGGCGCGGGCTTTCTTA. It yields the protein CASSLHLVGARAFL.

A note on this clonotype: Given a much more abundant clone one base away, this may be a read error. The rearrangement uses TRBV28 and TRBJ2-7, with 8 bases matching TRBD2. The CDR3 extends over 13 amino acids. V was pared by 10 bases and J by 3 bases, with 8 bases of the junction left unmatched. In germline, CDR1 is MDHEN, CDR2 SYDVKM. CDR3 sequence (DNA): TGTGCCAACATAACGGGAGGGCTCTACGAGCAGTACTTC. It translates to CANITGGLYEQYF.

A word on this clonotype: One end of the junction fails to match germline, which may point to a read error. This chain joins TRBV11-3 and TRBJ1-1; D not certain. This CDR3 comprises 13 residues. Germline V gene data show CDR1 as SGHNT and CDR2 as YENEEA. The CDR3 spells CASSFSHNSEAFF. CDR3 DNA sequence: TGTGCCAGCAGCTTTTCACACAACAGTGAAGCCTTCTTT.

The chain joins TRBV5-1 to TRBJ2-7; TRBD1 aligns across 7 bases. This CDR3 has 14 amino acids. Germline V CDR1 and CDR2: SGHRS, YFSETQ. Trimming cost V 0 bases and J 4 bases; bases outside gene matches: 4. CDR3 sequence (DNA): TGCGCCAGCAGCTTGGAAGGGGGCCCTTACGAGCAGTACTTC. Its protein is CASSLEGGPYEQYF.

This rearrangement joins TRBV6-5 to TRBJ2-1, with 9 bases fitting TRBD2. The ends lost 8 bases at V and 5 bases at J; junction bases unmatched: 10. The CDR3 is 15 amino acids. CDR1 is MNHEY, CDR2 SVGAGI, per germline. CDR3 coding DNA: TGTGCCAGCTCTTACAGCGGGGGGAGAAACAATGAGCAGTTCTTC. It translates to CASSYSGGRNNEQFF.

In its sample, this clonotype was seen many times. The chain recombines TRBV5-6 with TRBJ2-7; maybe TRBD2 (5 bases). The germline V gene encodes CDR1 SGHDT and CDR2 YYEEEE. The V end was cut by 4 bases, the J end by 0 bases, with 17 bases between. The CDR3 totals 16 residues. The CDR3 region has the DNA TGTGCCAGCAGCGTGATAAGCGGACTGAGCTCCTACGAGCAGTACTTC. This codes for CASSVISGLSSYEQYF. Using reference TRBV5-6 and TRBJ2-7 for the parts outside the CDR3, the full variable domain is DAGVTQSPTHLIKTRGQQVTLRCSPKSGHDTVSWYQQALGQGPQFIFQYYEEEERQRGNFPDRFSGHQFPNYSSELNVNALLLGDSALYLCASSVISGLSSYEQYFGPGTRLTVT.

Comment on this clonotype: The conserved final phenylalanine or tryptophan is absent from the CDR3, which likely points to a read error. The V call is TRBV6-1, the J call TRBJ1-1, with D unresolved. The germline V gene has CDR1 MNHNS and CDR2 SASEGT. Trimming cost V 2 bases and J 3 bases, with 19 bases left between them. The CDR3 runs 17 residues. CDR3 bases: TGTGCCAGCAGTGAACGAGGGCGGAGGATTGTGGACACTGAAGCTTTCTAT. Amino acids: CASSERGRRIVDTEAFY.

A note on this clonotype: At one end, the junction sequence differs from germline, possibly due to a read error. The rearrangement joins TRBV24-1 to TRBJ2-2; no clear D. Germline CDR1 is KGHDR and CDR2 is SFDVKD. This CDR3 is built from 16 residues. This CDR3 reads CTTSDPDGSNTGELFF. The CDR3 DNA reads as TGTACCACCAGTGATCCGGACGGATCGAACACCGGGGAGCTGTTTTTT.

Notes on this clonotype: Sequence at one end of the junction differs from germline and may be a read error. The rearrangement uses TRBV20-1 and TRBJ2-7; tentative D call: TRBD2 (5 bases). CDR3 length equals 17 residues. Germline assignment: CDR1 DFQATT and CDR2 SNEGSKA (reference sequence). CDR3 DNA: TGCAGTGCTAGAGATGCAGGAAGAAGCGGAACGACCTACGATCAGTACTTC. It yields the protein CSARDAGRSGTTYDQYF.

As for this clonotype: The germline gene is not matched at one end of the junction; a read error may be the cause. V and J are TRBV4-2 and TRBJ2-7; D is unresolved. Germline lookup yields CDR1 LGHNA and CDR2 YNFKEQ. The CDR3 runs 13 residues. In DNA, the CDR3 is TGTGCCAGCAGCCAAGAACTACCCTACGAGCAGCATTTC. Residues: CASSQELPYEQHF.

This clonotype occurred once. A read error may explain this, as a much larger clone is one base away. This chain links TRBV28 with TRBJ2-1; TRBD2 aligns across 12 bases. The CDR3 length is 14 residues. CDR1 MDHEN and CDR2 SYDVKM come from the germline V gene. CDR3 sequence reads: CATLTSGGYNKQFF. The DNA for the CDR3 is TGTGCCACCTTGACTAGCGGGGGCTACAATAAGCAGTTCTTC.

The chain recombines TRBV4-1 with TRBJ2-7; TRBD1 agrees at 8 bases. V was pared by 1 base and J by 4 bases, with 12 bases of the junction left unmatched. Germline lookup yields CDR1 MGHRA and CDR2 YSYEKL. The CDR3 sequence is 17 residues long. The CDR3: CASSQGTGFQGAYEQYF. The CDR3 nucleotides read TGCGCCAGCAGCCAAGGGACAGGGTTTCAGGGGGCGTACGAGCAGTACTTC.

This clonotype appeared once. The V gene is TRBV10-2, the J gene TRBJ1-5, with 8 bases identical to TRBD1. CDR1 WSHSY and CDR2 SAAADI come from the germline V gene. The CDR3 runs 15 residues. The CDR3 nucleotides read TGCACCGGCAGTGATGGGAGGACAGGGTATCAGCCCCAGCATTTT. Translation: CTGSDGRTGYQPQHF.

For this clonotype: Germline and junction disagree at one end, which may indicate a read error. The CDR3 coding sequence is TGTGCCAGCAGTCGCGGGACCAATGTCTCCTACGAGCAATACTTC. It translates to CASSRGTNVSYEQYF. This sequence joins TRBV6-1 and TRBJ2-7, with D maybe TRBD2 (6 bases). The CDR3 extends over 15 amino acids. Germline loops: CDR1 MNHNS, CDR2 SASEGT.

As for this clonotype: A read error is possible here, since a much larger clone lies one base away. The rearrangement links TRBV28 to TRBJ2-5, with TRBD2 matching over 10 bases. This CDR3 region has 15 residues. Germline V CDR1 and CDR2: MDHEN, SYDVKM. As DNA, the CDR3 is TGTACCAGCAGTCCGCTAGCGGGAGTGGGTGAGACCCAGTACTTC. Translation: CTSSPLAGVGETQYF.

Relative to its sample, this clonotype is medium-sized (0.01 to 0.1%). The genes are TRBV6-2 or TRBV6-3 and TRBJ2-7, with D unresolved. CDR1 and CDR2 (germline): MNHEY, SVGEGT. V lost 6 bases and J 0 bases, leaving 12 bases between the germline ends. This CDR3 is built from 14 residues. CDR3 region: CASSGPASSYEQYF. CDR3 coding DNA: TGTGCCAGCAGCGGACCGGCGTCCTCCTACGAGCAGTACTTC.

Comment on this clonotype: Given the absence of the conserved phenylalanine or tryptophan at the CDR3 end, a read error is likely. This chain links TRBV6-5 with TRBJ1-2; D remains ambiguous. Germline assignment: CDR1 MNHEY and CDR2 SVGAGI. This CDR3 is 14 amino acids long. The CDR3 nucleotides are TGTGCCAGCTGTTACGAGAGCGGCCTCTATTCCTACACCTTA. Translation: CASCYESGLYSYTL.

On this clonotype: The junction differs from germline at one of its ends, possibly a read error. The chain carries TRBV20-1 and TRBJ2-1; D perhaps matches TRBD2 (6 bases). This CDR3 spans 15 amino acids. Germline-derived CDR1 and CDR2 are DFQATT and SNEGSKA (reference sequence). The CDR3 loop is CNARQRGGKNNEQLF. Here the CDR3 DNA reads TGCAATGCGCGCCAGAGAGGCGGGAAAAACAATGAGCAGTTATTC.

The chain is built from TRBV20-1 and TRBJ2-2; D perhaps matches TRBD2 (5 bases). CDR1 and CDR2 from the germline V gene are DFQATT and SNEGSKA (reference sequence). The CDR3 extends over 14 amino acids. The CDR3 bases are TGCAATACTAGTAGGGCAACGAACACCGGGGAGCTGTTTTTT. It encodes CNTSRATNTGELFF.

The chain recombines TRBV20-1 with TRBJ2-5; 7 bases agree with TRBD1. The CDR3 runs 13 residues. CDR1 and CDR2 from the germline V gene are DFQATT and SNEGSKA (reference sequence). J lost 3 bases, V lost 6 bases, and 7 bases had no gene match. The CDR3 sequence: CSAHDRVKETQYF. The CDR3 coding sequence is TGCAGTGCACACGACAGGGTAAAAGAGACCCAGTACTTC.

Concerning this clonotype itself: The germline gene is not matched at one end of the junction; a read error may be the cause. The chain uses TRBV5-4 and TRBJ1-2; D might be TRBD1 (6 bases). This CDR3 spans 15 amino acids. The V gene's germline CDR1 is SGHNT and CDR2 YYREEE (reference sequence). CDR3 DNA sequence: TGCGCCGGCAGCATGGGGGGGCCAGGGGTGGCTGGCTACACCTTC. Amino acid sequence: CAGSMGGPGVAGYTF.

Note on this clonotype: The CDR3 carries no conserved terminal phenylalanine or tryptophan, so it likely arises from a read error. The V call is TRBV5-1, the J call TRBJ2-7, with 9 bases aligning to TRBD1. The CDR3 extends over 15 amino acids. V was clipped by 7 bases and J by 6 bases; unmatched bases: 14. Germline V lookup: CDR1 SGHRS, CDR2 YFSETQ. Here the CDR3 DNA reads TGCGCCAGCTACCCGGCGACAGGGGGAATGGGCGAGCAGTACCTC. Its translation: CASYPATGGMGEQYL.